Listed below are T cell receptor beta chains from one sample, sequenced in a study of cytomegalovirus exposure and HLA in healthy donors. TCRdb keeps only in-frame clones here, not all; method: immunoSEQ multiplex PCR. The table has about 270,000 clones, under 80% seen once. Source material: PBMCs. The receptors come from a female donor in good health and CMV-seronegative. CDR3s include the opening cysteine and the closing phenylalanine or tryptophan. Fields, in order: CDR3 length, D gene, V gene, J gene, clone size, CDR3 protein, CDR3 DNA. The D gene is left open where the match is weak. Size values are once, few and many counts, or a class for expanded clones, and some rows have none.

length: 14
D: -
V: TRBV10-3
J: TRBJ1-1
size: -
CDR3: CAIRQGAEGTEAFF
DNA: TGTGCCATCAGACAGGGAGCTGAGGGCACTGAAGCTTTCTTT

length: 19
D: -
V: TRBV2
J: TRBJ2-6
size: -
CDR3: CASSEDGRRGRSGANVLTF
DNA: TGTGCCAGCAGTGAAGACGGACGCAGGGGCCGCTCTGGGGCCAACGTCCTGACTTTC

length: 15
D: -
V: TRBV5-1
J: TRBJ2-2
size: -
CDR3: CASSLLAGAAGELFF
DNA: TGCGCCAGCAGCTTACTAGCCGGCGCGGCCGGGGAGCTGTTTTTT

length: 12
D: -
V: TRBV19
J: TRBJ1-2
size: few
CDR3: CASSTNNYGYTF
DNA: TGTGCCAGTAGTACTAACAACTATGGCTACACCTTC

length: 14
D: TRBD1
V: TRBV7-8
J: TRBJ2-3
size: once
CDR3: CASSPGTGTDTQYF
DNA: TGTGCCAGCAGCCCCGGGACAGGGACAGATACGCAGTATTTT

length: 13
D: -
V: TRBV18
J: TRBJ2-7
size: -
CDR3: CASSPLGGIEQYF
DNA: TGTGCCAGCTCACCACTGGGCGGGATCGAGCAGTACTTC

length: 15
D: TRBD1
V: TRBV9
J: TRBJ1-2
size: -
CDR3: CASSPGGGRDYGYTF
DNA: TGTGCCAGCAGCCCTGGAGGGGGCAGGGACTATGGCTACACCTTC

length: 14
D: -
V: TRBV5-1
J: TRBJ2-5
size: -
CDR3: CASSSGGNQETQYF
DNA: TGCGCCAGCAGCTCTGGGGGGAATCAAGAGACCCAGTACTTC

length: 16
D: TRBD2
V: TRBV6-1
J: TRBJ2-1
size: few
CDR3: CASSEGTSGYYNEQFF
DNA: TGTGCCAGCAGTGAAGGGACTAGCGGATATTACAATGAGCAGTTCTTC

length: 14
D: -
V: TRBV28
J: TRBJ2-7
size: few
CDR3: CASSSTGRSYEQYF
DNA: TGTGCCAGCAGTTCGACAGGCCGGTCCTACGAGCAGTACTTC

length: 13
D: -
V: TRBV7-9
J: TRBJ1-1
size: -
CDR3: CASSLLPGTEAFF
DNA: TGTGCCAGCAGCCTACTGCCAGGGACTGAAGCTTTCTTT

length: 15
D: TRBD1
V: TRBV6-1
J: TRBJ1-5
size: -
CDR3: CASIGGQGGGQPQHF
DNA: TGTGCCAGCATTGGCGGACAGGGGGGTGGTCAGCCCCAGCATTTT

length: 15
D: -
V: TRBV28
J: TRBJ2-7
size: -
CDR3: CASSSGGGSLVEQYF
DNA: TGTGCCAGCAGTTCCGGGGGAGGTTCCCTAGTCGAGCAGTACTTC

length: 14
D: -
V: TRBV6-4
J: TRBJ1-2
size: -
CDR3: CASSPGGENYGYTF
DNA: TGTGCCAGCAGTCCCGGGGGGGAGAACTATGGCTACACCTTC

length: 13
D: TRBD1
V: TRBV30
J: TRBJ1-1
size: -
CDR3: CAWSRTGGTEAFF
DNA: TGTGCCTGGAGTCGGACAGGGGGCACTGAAGCTTTCTTT

length: 12
D: -
V: TRBV28
J: TRBJ1-4
size: -
CDR3: CASSRGGEKLFF
DNA: TGTGCCAGCAGTCGGGGAGGTGAAAAACTGTTTTTT

length: 11
D: -
V: TRBV27
J: TRBJ1-1
size: -
CDR3: CASAGNTEAFF
DNA: TGTGCCAGCGCCGGGAACACTGAAGCTTTCTTT

length: 16
D: TRBD1
V: TRBV5-1
J: TRBJ1-1
size: -
CDR3: CASSLATGQGGTEAFF
DNA: TGCGCCAGCAGCCTTGCCACTGGACAGGGTGGAACTGAAGCTTTCTTT

length: 14
D: -
V: TRBV11-2
J: TRBJ2-7
size: -
CDR3: CASSLDRLAYEQYF
DNA: TGTGCCAGCAGCTTAGATCGGCTAGCCTACGAGCAGTACTTC

length: 13
D: TRBD2
V: TRBV6-5
J: TRBJ2-3
size: -
CDR3: CASRRTRTDTQYF
DNA: TGTGCCAGCAGGAGGACTAGGACAGATACGCAGTATTTT

length: 17
D: -
V: TRBV4-1
J: TRBJ2-2
size: -
CDR3: CASSQVSGSLRPRELFF
DNA: TGCGCCAGCAGCCAAGTGTCAGGGTCCTTGAGGCCCCGGGAGCTGTTTTTT

length: 15
D: -
V: TRBV2
J: TRBJ1-5
size: few
CDR3: CASGPRGTYNQPQHF
DNA: TGTGCCAGTGGGCCACGGGGGACCTATAATCAGCCCCAGCATTTT

length: 15
D: -
V: TRBV27
J: TRBJ2-7
size: -
CDR3: CASSFAGQSSYEQYF
DNA: TGTGCCAGCAGTTTTGCAGGACAGAGCTCCTACGAGCAGTACTTC

length: 14
D: -
V: TRBV9
J: TRBJ2-1
size: -
CDR3: CASSVGGRSNEQFF
DNA: TGTGCCAGCAGCGTAGGCGGTAGAAGCAATGAGCAGTTCTTC

length: 17
D: -
V: TRBV4-2
J: TRBJ1-1
size: -
CDR3: CASSQVLTGGAITEAFF
DNA: TGTGCCAGCAGCCAAGTACTCACTGGTGGGGCAATCACTGAAGCTTTCTTT

length: 13
D: -
V: TRBV4-2
J: TRBJ2-1
size: -
CDR3: CASSQGGEYEQFF
DNA: TGTGCCAGCAGCCAAGGGGGGGAGTATGAGCAGTTCTTC